This TCR beta chain was sequenced for a study of blood T cells in healthy people across ages. Details on this clonotype: Antigen: not known.

Findings and caveats of the study: Expanded clonotype shifts may have been confounded, as the donors had an unknown CMV status. Across samples, TCR beta diversity tracked strongly with naive T cell percentage.

It was with a sample-barcoded 5' primer and a J-beta primer mix that a second PCR of roughly 7 to 12 cycles was run. TCRdb re-called the 5' RACE reads with MiXCR, one entry per CDR3 protein. The sample contains about 780,000 distinct CDR3 sequences, around half of which appear only once. Each donor's blood draw was approximately 10 milliliters of peripheral blood. The junction had 6 bases not matched to a gene; V was cut back by 1 base and J by 8 bases. The CDR3 is 13 amino acids. Germline CDR1 and CDR2: DFQATT and SNEGSKA (reference sequence). This sequence joins TRBV20-1 and TRBJ2-3; 7 bases fit TRBD2. This sequence originates from a man older than 75 in good health. Sequenced: blood. The CDR3 DNA sequence: TGCAGTGCTAGAGCGGGGGGAAGAGGTACGCAGTATTTT. Translation gives CSARAGGRGTQYF.